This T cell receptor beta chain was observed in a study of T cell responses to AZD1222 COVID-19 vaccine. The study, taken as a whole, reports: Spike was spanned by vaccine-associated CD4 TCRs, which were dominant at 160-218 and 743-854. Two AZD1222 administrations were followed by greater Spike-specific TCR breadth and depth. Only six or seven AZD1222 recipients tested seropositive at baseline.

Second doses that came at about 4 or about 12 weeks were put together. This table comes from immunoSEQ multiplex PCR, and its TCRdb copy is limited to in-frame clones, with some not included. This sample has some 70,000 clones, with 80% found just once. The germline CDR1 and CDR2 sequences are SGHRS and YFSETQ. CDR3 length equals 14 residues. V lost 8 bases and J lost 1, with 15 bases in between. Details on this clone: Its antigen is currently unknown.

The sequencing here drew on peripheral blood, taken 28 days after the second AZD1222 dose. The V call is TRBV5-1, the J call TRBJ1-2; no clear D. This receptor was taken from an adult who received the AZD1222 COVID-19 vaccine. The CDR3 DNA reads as TGCGCCAGTTCGTCAGACCCAGATAACTATGGCTACACCTTC. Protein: CASSSDPDNYGYTF.